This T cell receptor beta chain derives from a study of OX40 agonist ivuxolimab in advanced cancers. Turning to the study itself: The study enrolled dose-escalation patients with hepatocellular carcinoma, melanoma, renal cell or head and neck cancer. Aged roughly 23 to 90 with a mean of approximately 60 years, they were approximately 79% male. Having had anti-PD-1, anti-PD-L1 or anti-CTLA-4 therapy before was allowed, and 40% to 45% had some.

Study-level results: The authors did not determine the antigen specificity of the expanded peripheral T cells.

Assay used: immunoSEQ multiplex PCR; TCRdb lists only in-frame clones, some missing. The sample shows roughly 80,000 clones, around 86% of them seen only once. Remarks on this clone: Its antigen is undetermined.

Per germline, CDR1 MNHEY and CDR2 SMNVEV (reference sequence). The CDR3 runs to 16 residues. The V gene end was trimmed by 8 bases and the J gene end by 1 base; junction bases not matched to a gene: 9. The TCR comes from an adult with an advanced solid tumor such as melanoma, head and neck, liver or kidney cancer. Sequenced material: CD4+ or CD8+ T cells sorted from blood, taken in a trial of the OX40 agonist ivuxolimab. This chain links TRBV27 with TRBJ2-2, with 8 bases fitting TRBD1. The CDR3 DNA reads TGTGCCAGCGGGGGCGGACAGGGTGGGAACACCGGGGAGCTGTTTTTT. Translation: CASGGGQGGNTGELFF.